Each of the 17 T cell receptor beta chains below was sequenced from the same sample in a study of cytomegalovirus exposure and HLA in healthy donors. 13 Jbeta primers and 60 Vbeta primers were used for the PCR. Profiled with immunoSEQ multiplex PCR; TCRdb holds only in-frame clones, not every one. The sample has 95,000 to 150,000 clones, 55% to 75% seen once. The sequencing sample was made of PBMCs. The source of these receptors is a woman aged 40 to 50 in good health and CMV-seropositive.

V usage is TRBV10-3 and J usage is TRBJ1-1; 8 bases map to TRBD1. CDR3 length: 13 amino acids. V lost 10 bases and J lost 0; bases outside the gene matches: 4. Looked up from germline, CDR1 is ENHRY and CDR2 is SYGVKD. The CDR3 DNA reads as TGTGCCAGGCGGGGACAGGTGAACACTGAAGCTTTCTTT. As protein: CARRGQVNTEAFF.

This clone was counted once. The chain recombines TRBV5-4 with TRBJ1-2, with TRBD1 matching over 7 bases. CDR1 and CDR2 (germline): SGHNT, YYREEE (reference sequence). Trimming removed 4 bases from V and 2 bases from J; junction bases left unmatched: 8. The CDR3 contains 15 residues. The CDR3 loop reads CASSNGDSENYGYTF. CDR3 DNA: TGTGCCAGCAGCAATGGGGACAGCGAAAACTATGGCTACACCTTC.

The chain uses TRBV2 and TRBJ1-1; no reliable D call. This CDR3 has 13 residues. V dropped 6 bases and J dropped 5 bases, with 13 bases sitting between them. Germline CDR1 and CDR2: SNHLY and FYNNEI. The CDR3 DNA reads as TGTGCCAGCAGGCAGGAGGTGGGGACTGAAGCTTTCTTT. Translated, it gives CASRQEVGTEAFF. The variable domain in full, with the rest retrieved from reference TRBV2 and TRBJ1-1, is EPEVTQTPSHQVTQMGQEVILRCVPISNHLYFYWYRQILGQKVEFLVSFYNNEISEKSEIFDDQFSVERPDGSNFTLKIRSTKLEDSAMYFCASRQEVGTEAFFGQGTRLTVV.

The CDR3 coding sequence is TGTGCCAGCAGCTTATCGAGCGGGGGGGCCTTCAATGAGCAGTTCTTC. As protein: CASSLSSGGAFNEQFF. The chain carries TRBV7-2 and TRBJ2-1; 10 nucleotides align to TRBD2. Germline V lookup: CDR1 SGHTA, CDR2 FQGNSA. Trimming took 2 bases from V and 6 from J; bases not matched to a gene: 7. The CDR3 length is 16 residues.

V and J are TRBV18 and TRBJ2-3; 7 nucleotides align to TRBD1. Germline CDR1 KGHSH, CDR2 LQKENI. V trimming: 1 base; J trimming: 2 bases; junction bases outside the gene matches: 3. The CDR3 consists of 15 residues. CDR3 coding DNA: TGTGCCAGCTCACCACAGGACAGGTACACAGATACGCAGTATTTT. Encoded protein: CASSPQDRYTDTQYF.

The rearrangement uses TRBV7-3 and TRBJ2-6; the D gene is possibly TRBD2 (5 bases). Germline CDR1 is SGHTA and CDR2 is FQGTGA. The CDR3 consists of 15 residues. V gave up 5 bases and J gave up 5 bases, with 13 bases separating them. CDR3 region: CASSDGLAWANVLTF. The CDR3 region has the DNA TGTGCCAGCAGCGATGGACTGGCCTGGGCCAACGTCCTGACTTTC.

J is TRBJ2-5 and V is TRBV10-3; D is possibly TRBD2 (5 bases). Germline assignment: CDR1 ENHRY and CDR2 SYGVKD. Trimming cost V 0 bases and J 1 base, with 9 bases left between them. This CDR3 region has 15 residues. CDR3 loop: CAISESVEGQETQYF. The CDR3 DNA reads TGTGCCATCAGTGAGTCCGTAGAGGGCCAAGAGACCCAGTACTTC.

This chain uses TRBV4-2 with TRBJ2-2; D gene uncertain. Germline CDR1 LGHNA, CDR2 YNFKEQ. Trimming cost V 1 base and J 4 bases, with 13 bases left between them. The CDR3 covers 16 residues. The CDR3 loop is CASSQGARQFTGELFF. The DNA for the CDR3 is TGTGCCAGCAGCCAAGGGGCCCGTCAATTCACCGGGGAGCTGTTTTTT.

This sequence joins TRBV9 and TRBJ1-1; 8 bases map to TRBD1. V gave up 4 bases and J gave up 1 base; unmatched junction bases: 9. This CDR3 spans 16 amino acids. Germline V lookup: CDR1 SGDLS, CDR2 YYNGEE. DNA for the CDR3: TGTGCCAGCAGCACAGGGGCAGGGGGCTGGAACACTGAAGCTTTCTTT. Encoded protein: CASSTGAGGWNTEAFF.

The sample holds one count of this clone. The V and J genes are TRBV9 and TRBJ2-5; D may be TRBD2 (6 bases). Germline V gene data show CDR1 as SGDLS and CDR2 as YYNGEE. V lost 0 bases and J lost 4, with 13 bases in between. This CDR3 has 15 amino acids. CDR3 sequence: CASSVAPGRRETQYF. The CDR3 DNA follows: TGTGCCAGCAGCGTAGCCCCGGGGAGGCGAGAGACCCAGTACTTC.

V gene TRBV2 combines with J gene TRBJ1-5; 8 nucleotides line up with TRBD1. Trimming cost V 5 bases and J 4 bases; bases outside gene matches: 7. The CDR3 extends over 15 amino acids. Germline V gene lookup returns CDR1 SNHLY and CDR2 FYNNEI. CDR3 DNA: TGTGCCAGCAGTACCTGGACAGGGACGAATCAGCCCCAGCATTTT. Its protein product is CASSTWTGTNQPQHF.

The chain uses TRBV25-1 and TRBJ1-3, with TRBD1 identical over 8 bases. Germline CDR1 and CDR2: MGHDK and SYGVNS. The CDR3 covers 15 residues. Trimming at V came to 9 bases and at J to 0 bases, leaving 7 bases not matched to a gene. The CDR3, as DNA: TGTGCCAGGGACAGGGCCGCCCGCTCTGGAAACACCATATATTTT. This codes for CARDRAARSGNTIYF. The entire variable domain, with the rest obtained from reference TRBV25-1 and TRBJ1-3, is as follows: EADIYQTPRYLVIGTGKKITLECSQTMGHDKMYWYQQDPGMELHLIHYSYGVNSTEKGDLSSESTVSRIRTEHFPLTLESARPSHTSQYLCARDRAARSGNTIYFGEGSWLTVV.

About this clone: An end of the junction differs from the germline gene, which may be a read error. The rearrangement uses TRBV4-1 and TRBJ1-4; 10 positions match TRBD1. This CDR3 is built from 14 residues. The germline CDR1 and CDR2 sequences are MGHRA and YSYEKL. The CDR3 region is CANSRDRGGEKLFF. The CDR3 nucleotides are TGCGCCAACAGCCGGGACAGGGGAGGTGAAAAACTGTTTTTT.

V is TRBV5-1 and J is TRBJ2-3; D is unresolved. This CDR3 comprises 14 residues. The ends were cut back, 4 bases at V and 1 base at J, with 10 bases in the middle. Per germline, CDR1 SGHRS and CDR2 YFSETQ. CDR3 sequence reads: CASSRQVGTDTQYF. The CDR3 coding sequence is TGCGCCAGCAGCCGCCAGGTGGGCACAGATACGCAGTATTTT.

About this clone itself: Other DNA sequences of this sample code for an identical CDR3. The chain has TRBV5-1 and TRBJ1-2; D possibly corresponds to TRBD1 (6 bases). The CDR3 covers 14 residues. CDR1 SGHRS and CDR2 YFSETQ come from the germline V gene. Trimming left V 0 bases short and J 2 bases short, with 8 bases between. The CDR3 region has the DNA TGCGCCAGCAGCTTGGGACAGGCCAACTATGGCTACACCTTC. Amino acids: CASSLGQANYGYTF.

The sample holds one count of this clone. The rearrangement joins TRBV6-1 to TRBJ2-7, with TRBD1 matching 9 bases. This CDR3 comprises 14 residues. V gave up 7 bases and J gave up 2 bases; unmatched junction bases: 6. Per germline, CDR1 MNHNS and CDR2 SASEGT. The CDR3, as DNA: TGTGCCAGCATTAAAACAGGGGGCCCCTACGAGCAGTACTTC. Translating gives CASIKTGGPYEQYF.

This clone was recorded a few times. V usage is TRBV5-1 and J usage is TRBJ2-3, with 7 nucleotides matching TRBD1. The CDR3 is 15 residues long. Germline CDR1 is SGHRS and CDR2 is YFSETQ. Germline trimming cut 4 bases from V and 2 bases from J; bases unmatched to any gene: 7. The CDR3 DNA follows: TGCGCCAGCAGCCTGAGGGACAGCTTCACAGATACGCAGTATTTT. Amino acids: CASSLRDSFTDTQYF. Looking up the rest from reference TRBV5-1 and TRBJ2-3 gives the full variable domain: KAGVTQTPRYLIKTRGQQVTLSCSPISGHRSVSWYQQTPGQGLQFLFEYFSETQRNKGNFPGRFSGRQFSNSRSEMNVSTLELGDSALYLCASSLRDSFTDTQYFGPGTRLTVL.